The following is a TCR beta chain sequence with its context. Its antigen remains unidentified. The J segment lost 5 bases and the V segment lost 6 bases, leaving 5 bases of the junction unmatched. Germline V CDR1 and CDR2: SGHTA, FQGNSA. The CDR3 is made up of 13 amino acids. The PCR had 60 Vbeta and 13 Jbeta primers. In the authors' methods: A follow-up analysis tallied around 76 million unique TCR beta chains, roughly 10 million shared. The table came from immunoSEQ multiplex PCR; TCRdb's copy has only in-frame clones and leaves some out. V and J calls and clone size come straight from that table; D and trimming were deduced from the DNA. The repertoire holds approximately 120,000 clones, with 81% as singletons. This record belongs to a study of cytomegalovirus exposure and HLA in healthy donors. General study findings and limits: Presence/absence analyses assumed roughly uniform sequencing depth across donors. No immune exposure information besides CMV serostatus was available.

The chain uses TRBV7-2 and TRBJ2-5; TRBD1 agrees at 8 bases. Material for sequencing was PBMCs. The clonotype was recovered from a woman in her 30s in good health and CMV-seronegative. CDR3 protein: CASSTQGGETQYF. The DNA of the CDR3 is TGTGCCAGCAGTACACAGGGGGGTGAGACCCAGTACTTC.